The 28 T cell receptor beta chains presented below share a single source sample, sequenced in a study of shared clonotypes between healthy human individuals. The repertoire was sequenced with immunoSEQ multiplex PCR; TCRdb's copy has only in-frame clones and lacks some. This repertoire shows 2 million to 2.5 million clones, more than 85% found once; its top ten account for roughly 0.36%. The sequenced sample consisted of naive CD4+ T cells from PBMCs. Subset in this sample: CD45RA+ positively selected. Receptors were obtained from a man between 18 and 35 years old in good health. Some clones in this sample may be carry-over from other donors' samples.

The chain combines TRBV6-5 with TRBJ2-7, with 7 nucleotides matching TRBD1. Germline loops: CDR1 MNHEY, CDR2 SVGAGI. V lost 4 bases, J lost 1 base, and 7 bases stayed unmatched. This CDR3 contains 15 residues. As DNA, the CDR3 is TGTGCCAGCAGTTTGGGACAGCCTTCGTCCTACGAGCAGTACTTC. Its protein is CASSLGQPSSYEQYF.

V usage is TRBV14 and J usage is TRBJ2-3; 8 nucleotides line up with TRBD2. CDR1 and CDR2 from the germline V gene are SGHDN and FVKESK. With V trimmed by 1 base and J by 4 bases, 7 bases remained unmatched. This CDR3 has 16 amino acids. CDR3 sequence: CASSQVGGRIADTQYF. CDR3 in DNA: TGTGCCAGCAGCCAAGTCGGCGGGAGGATCGCAGATACGCAGTATTTT.

V gene TRBV7-9 combines with J gene TRBJ1-1, with TRBD1 matching over 10 bases. Germline assignment: CDR1 SEHNR and CDR2 FQNEAQ (reference sequence). The CDR3 is 17 amino acids. V shed 3 bases, J shed 6 bases, and the junction held 13 bases outside the gene matches. The CDR3 loop is CASSFVPGQGLQAEAFF. The CDR3 DNA reads as TGTGCCAGCAGCTTCGTACCGGGACAGGGGCTTCAAGCTGAAGCTTTCTTT.

The rearrangement uses TRBV27 and TRBJ1-4; 7 bases agree with TRBD1. After removal of 5 bases from V and 7 bases from J, the junction contained 13 bases not matched to a gene. CDR3 length: 16 residues. CDR1 and CDR2 (germline): MNHEY, SMNVEV (reference sequence). The CDR3 loop is CASSPITGVRGEKLFF. As DNA, the CDR3 is TGTGCCAGCAGTCCTATTACAGGGGTAAGAGGTGAAAAACTGTTTTTT.

Turning to this clone: Other DNA sequences in this sample translate to the same CDR3. The chain recombines TRBV29-1 with TRBJ2-5; D remains unclear. Germline V gene data show CDR1 as SQVTM and CDR2 as ANQGSEA. Trimming shortened V by 3 bases and J by 4 bases, and 9 bases separated the two germline ends. This CDR3 region has 12 residues. In nucleotides, the CDR3 is TGCAGCGTTGATAGGGCTAGAGAGACCCAGTACTTC. Its protein product is CSVDRARETQYF.

The chain recombines TRBV5-1 with TRBJ2-7; weak D call: TRBD2 (5 bases). Germline V gene sequence: CDR1 SGHRS, CDR2 YFSETQ. Trimming took 4 bases from V and 3 from J, leaving 14 bases between them. The length of the CDR3 is 14 residues. The DNA for the CDR3 is TGCGCCAGCAGCCTGATTGGCGGAGGCTACGAGCAGTACTTC. Its protein product is CASSLIGGGYEQYF.

The chain couples TRBV29-1 to TRBJ2-5; 8 positions agree with TRBD1. V lost 7 bases to trimming and J lost 5 bases; unmatched junction nucleotides: 15. This CDR3 has 15 residues. CDR1 is SQVTM and CDR2 is ANQGSEA in the germline V gene. CDR3 sequence: CSAKRAQGEAETQYF. As DNA, the CDR3 is TGCAGCGCCAAAAGGGCACAGGGGGAGGCGGAGACCCAGTACTTC. Together with reference TRBV29-1 and TRBJ2-5, the CDR3 gives the full variable domain: SAVISQKPSRDICQRGTSLTIQCQVDSQVTMMFWYRQQPGQSLTLIATANQGSEATYESGFVIDKFPISRPNLTFSTLTVSNMSPEDSSIYLCSAKRAQGEAETQYFGPGTRLLVL.

A single count supports this clone. V usage is TRBV27 and J usage is TRBJ1-2; D perhaps matches TRBD1 (6 bases). The CDR3 runs 14 residues. Trimming took 5 bases from V and 0 from J, leaving 10 bases between them. Germline CDR1 MNHEY, CDR2 SMNVEV (reference sequence). The CDR3 region has the DNA TGTGCCAGCAGTCTGACAGGAGCTAACTATGGCTACACCTTC. It translates to CASSLTGANYGYTF.

V gene TRBV19 combines with J gene TRBJ1-1; no clear D gene. The V gene lost 4 bases and the J gene lost 10 bases, with 19 bases spanning the gap. CDR1 is LNHDA, CDR2 SQIVND, per germline (reference sequence). This CDR3 comprises 14 residues. CDR3 protein: CASSKLDVFSGAFF. The CDR3 bases are TGTGCCAGTAGTAAATTGGACGTCTTTTCGGGAGCTTTCTTT. The variable domain in full, with the rest retrieved from reference TRBV19 and TRBJ1-1, is DGGITQSPKYLFRKEGQNVTLSCEQNLNHDAMYWYRQDPGQGLRLIYYSQIVNDFQKGDIAEGYSVSREKKESFPLTVTSAQKNPTAFYLCASSKLDVFSGAFFGQGTRLTVV.

J is TRBJ1-3 and V is TRBV28; weak D call: TRBD1 (6 bases). The CDR3 loop spans 16 amino acids. Per germline, CDR1 MDHEN and CDR2 SYDVKM. The V gene lost 7 bases and the J gene lost 3 bases, with 19 bases spanning the gap. The chain's CDR3 is CASTSQGLSGGNTIYF. The CDR3 DNA is TGTGCCAGCACATCACAGGGTCTAAGTGGTGGAAACACCATATATTTT. The full variable domain, completed using reference TRBV28 and TRBJ1-3, is DVKVTQSSRYLVKRTGEKVFLECVQDMDHENMFWYRQDPGLGLRLIYFSYDVKMKEKGDIPEGYSVSREKKERFSLILESASTNQTSMYLCASTSQGLSGGNTIYFGEGSWLTVV.

The chain recombines TRBV29-1 with TRBJ2-3; TRBD2 aligns across 12 bases. V dropped 3 bases and J dropped 0; count of bases not matched to a gene: 7. Germline CDR1 reads SQVTM; CDR2 reads ANQGSEA. The CDR3 totals 17 residues. The CDR3 spells CSVDIGTSGSSTDTQYF. In DNA, the CDR3 is TGCAGCGTTGATATTGGGACTAGCGGGTCTAGCACAGATACGCAGTATTTT.

The chain employs TRBV7-2 and TRBJ1-3; D is perhaps TRBD1 (6 bases). CDR1 SGHTA and CDR2 FQGNSA come from the germline V gene. Trimming shortened V by 5 bases and J by 4 bases, and 21 bases separated the two germline ends. This CDR3 region has 17 residues. CDR3 protein: CASSLNRVLILGNTIYF. In DNA form, the CDR3 reads TGTGCCAGCAGCCTGAACAGGGTTTTGATTTTGGGAAACACCATATATTTT.

The chain couples TRBV2 to TRBJ1-4; no firm D call. The CDR3 runs to 13 residues. The germline V gene has CDR1 SNHLY and CDR2 FYNNEI. Trimming took off 1 base at V and 4 bases at J, with 4 bases between the two ends. The CDR3 DNA reads as TGTGCCAGCAGTGAAGTACATAATGAAAAACTGTTTTTT. Amino acids: CASSEVHNEKLFF.

The chain links TRBV7-9 to TRBJ1-1; a weak D match, TRBD1 (5 bases). V lost 1 base, J lost 13 bases, and 19 bases lay in between. The CDR3 runs to 14 residues. Germline V gene sequence: CDR1 SEHNR, CDR2 FQNEAQ (reference sequence). CDR3 amino acids: CASSLGGQASLVFF. The DNA of the CDR3 is TGTGCCAGCAGCTTAGGGGGCCAGGCCTCCTTGGTTTTCTTT.

This clone was recorded only once. The chain links TRBV7-6 to TRBJ1-1; unclear D gene. The CDR3 is made up of 15 amino acids. Germline CDR1 and CDR2: SGHVS and FNYEAQ. V lost 8 bases and J 4 bases, leaving 20 bases between the germline ends. CDR3 region: CASGPPSNGATEAFF. The CDR3 DNA sequence: TGTGCCAGCGGGCCCCCGAGCAACGGCGCCACTGAAGCTTTCTTT. The full variable domain, in which reference TRBV7-6 and TRBJ1-1 provide the parts outside the CDR3, is GAGVSQSPRYKVTKRGQDVALRCDPISGHVSLYWYRQALGQGPEFLTYFNYEAQQDKSGLPNDRFSAERPEGSISTLTIQRTEQRDSAMYRCASGPPSNGATEAFFGQGTRLTVV.

The CDR3: CASSLIGQQYF. The CDR3 bases are TGTGCCAGCAGCTTGATCGGGCAACAGTACTTC. The chain employs TRBV5-6 and TRBJ2-7; no reliable D call. The V end lost 1 base, the J end lost 10 bases, and 9 bases lay between the germline ends. The V gene's germline CDR1 is SGHDT and CDR2 YYEEEE. This CDR3 is 11 amino acids long.

The rearrangement links TRBV5-1 to TRBJ2-5; 8 bases line up with TRBD2. There are 15 residues in the CDR3. V was clipped by 0 bases and J by 4 bases; unmatched bases: 5. Germline assignment: CDR1 SGHRS and CDR2 YFSETQ. The CDR3 nucleotides are TGCGCCAGCAGCTTGGTTTCAGCGGGAGCAGAGACCCAGTACTTC. Residues: CASSLVSAGAETQYF.

This clone is a singleton in its sample. The V call is TRBV5-4, the J call TRBJ1-4, with 8 bases aligning to TRBD1. V gave up 4 bases and J gave up 3 bases; unmatched junction bases: 14. Germline V gene lookup returns CDR1 SGHNT and CDR2 YYREEE (reference sequence). The CDR3 runs 18 residues. CDR3 sequence (DNA): TGTGCCAGCAGCCCCAGGGGGCTCGGTAGTCTGTCTAATGAAAAACTGTTTTTT. Its translation is CASSPRGLGSLSNEKLFF.

The genes are TRBV7-3 and TRBJ1-1, with D maybe TRBD1 (5 bases). CDR3 length: 14 residues. Trimming cost V 3 bases and J 2 bases, with 10 bases left between them. Germline CDR1 reads SGHTA; CDR2 reads FQGTGA. As DNA, the CDR3 is TGTGCCAGCAGCTTCCAGGGCATAAACACTGAAGCTTTCTTT. This gives the protein CASSFQGINTEAFF.

The J gene is TRBJ2-2, the V gene TRBV5-1; 7 bases map to TRBD1. Germline trimming cut 5 bases from V and 4 bases from J; bases unmatched to any gene: 11. This CDR3 region has 16 residues. CDR1 SGHRS and CDR2 YFSETQ come from the germline V gene. The CDR3 protein is CASRRGEGAATGELFF. The CDR3 DNA sequence: TGCGCCAGCAGAAGGGGAGAGGGGGCGGCCACCGGGGAGCTGTTTTTT.

DNA of the CDR3: TGTGCCAGCAGCCCAGAGACAGGTCAGCCCCAGCATTTT. It specifies CASSPETGQPQHF. This rearrangement joins TRBV11-3 to TRBJ1-5, with a weak D call TRBD1 (6 bases). The CDR3 sequence is 13 residues long. Germline CDR1 SGHNT, CDR2 YENEEA. V gave up 5 bases and J gave up 6 bases, with 11 bases separating them. Full variable domain (rest looked up from reference TRBV11-3 and TRBJ1-5): EAGVVQSPRYKIIEKKQPVAFWCNPISGHNTLYWYLQNLGQGPELLIRYENEEAVDDSQLPKDRFSAERLKGVDSTLKIQPAELGDSAVYLCASSPETGQPQHFGDGTRLSIL.

The chain carries TRBV15 and TRBJ2-1; TRBD1 matches 8 bases. Germline V gene lookup returns CDR1 LNHNV and CDR2 YYDKDF (reference sequence). The CDR3 contains 15 residues. Trimming at V came to 3 bases and at J to 9 bases, leaving 10 bases not matched to a gene. DNA of the CDR3: TGTGCCACCAGCAGGGCCGGGACAGGATCTAGTGAGCAGTTCTTC. Its protein product is CATSRAGTGSSEQFF.

The rearrangement links TRBV5-1 to TRBJ2-2; TRBD1 agrees at 8 bases. CDR1 is SGHRS and CDR2 is YFSETQ in the germline V gene. Trimming removed 4 bases from V and 9 bases from J; junction bases left unmatched: 2. The CDR3 extends over 12 amino acids. CDR3 region: CASSRTGWELFF. DNA for the CDR3: TGCGCCAGCAGCCGGACAGGGTGGGAGCTGTTTTTT. Combining the CDR3 with reference TRBV5-1 and TRBJ2-2 gives the whole variable domain KAGVTQTPRYLIKTRGQQVTLSCSPISGHRSVSWYQQTPGQGLQFLFEYFSETQRNKGNFPGRFSGRQFSNSRSEMNVSTLELGDSALYLCASSRTGWELFFGEGSRLTVL.

The CDR3 nucleotides are TGCAGCGTTGCACAGGTCCTAGGGGGTGAAGCTTTCTTT. It translates to CSVAQVLGGEAFF. The V gene is TRBV29-1, the J gene TRBJ1-1; possible D gene TRBD1, 6 bases. The CDR3 runs to 13 residues. Germline values: CDR1 SQVTM, CDR2 ANQGSEA. Deletions cut 4 bases from V and 7 bases from J, with 16 bases between.

The CDR3: CASSMGQFQAYEQYF. Written as DNA, the CDR3 is TGTGCCAGCAGCATGGGACAGTTCCAAGCCTACGAGCAGTACTTC. The V and J genes are TRBV5-6 and TRBJ2-7; 7 nucleotides line up with TRBD1. With 4 bases clipped from V and 2 bases from J, the junction kept 9 bases outside the gene matches. Per the germline V gene, CDR1 is SGHDT and CDR2 is YYEEEE. The CDR3 has 15 residues.

The V call is TRBV4-1, the J call TRBJ2-7; 7 bases align to TRBD1. The CDR3 runs to 16 residues. The V gene end was trimmed by 4 bases and the J gene end by 4 bases; junction bases not matched to a gene: 13. Germline V gives CDR1 MGHRA, CDR2 YSYEKL. CDR3 bases: TGCGCCAGCAGCCCGAACCAACAGGGGATCAAATACGAGCAGTACTTC. Its translation is CASSPNQQGIKYEQYF.

The chain recombines TRBV20-1 with TRBJ1-2, with D uncertain. Germline CDR1 DFQATT, CDR2 SNEGSKA (reference sequence). Trimming removed 3 bases at V and 11 bases at J, with 13 bases between. The CDR3 consists of 11 residues. CDR3 in DNA: TGCAGTGCTAGGGCAGAGCCCTTGTACACCTTC. Amino acid sequence: CSARAEPLYTF.

The chain is built from TRBV28 and TRBJ2-7; 7 nucleotides match TRBD1. Trimming at V came to 4 bases and at J to 3 bases, leaving 12 bases not matched to a gene. CDR3 length: 16 amino acids. The germline CDR1 and CDR2 sequences are MDHEN and SYDVKM. This CDR3 is CASSSPTGKSSYEQYF. CDR3 in DNA: TGTGCCAGCAGTTCCCCGACAGGGAAGTCAAGCTACGAGCAGTACTTC.